A selection of T cell receptor beta chains follows, all from one sample in a study of CD8 T cells in ankylosing spondylitis. TCRdb recomputed calls from the 5' RACE reads with MiXCR, one row per CDR3 protein. The sample lists approximately 440,000 distinct CDR3 sequences; roughly 15% were seen once. Sequencing used blood, either unsorted or a sorted T cell fraction (not recorded which). The receptors stem from a male donor with ankylosing spondylitis. CDR3s include the opening cysteine and the closing phenylalanine or tryptophan. D genes are given only for firm matches. The listing skips clone size in some rows; elsewhere it reads once, few, many or a size class.

NA | TRBD1 | TRBJ1-2 | TRBV25-1 | TGTGCCAGCAGTGATGCCGGGACAGGGGGCCATTTGCGTGGCTACACCTTC | CASSDAGTGGHLRGYTF
NA | TRBD2 | TRBJ2-1 | TRBV7-2 | TGTGCCAGCAGTCCAGGACTAGCGGGTGCCTCCTACAAGGGGCAGTTCTTC | CASSPGLAGASYKGQFF
many | NA | TRBJ2-5 | TRBV10-3 | TGTGCCATCAGTGAGTCACAGGGTAGAGAGACCCAGTACTTC | CAISESQGRETQYF
many | NA | TRBJ1-3 | TRBV7-2 | TGTGCCAGCACCAAACGGGGGGCTATGGGAAACACCATATATTTT | CASTKRGAMGNTIYF
many | NA | TRBJ2-1 | TRBV6-5 | TGTGCCAGCAGCTATACCGACCGCCCTTCTCATGAGCAGTTCTTC | CASSYTDRPSHEQFF
many | NA | TRBJ1-1 | TRBV7-9 | TGTGCCAGCAGCTTTACGAAAAGGACAGTGAACACTGAAGCTTTCTTT | CASSFTKRTVNTEAFF
NA | TRBD2 | TRBJ2-5 | TRBV12-3/TRBV12-4 | TGTGCCAGCAGCTCCGGACTAGCGGGGGGGACCCAGTACTTC | CASSSGLAGGTQYF
NA | TRBD2 | TRBJ2-7 | TRBV7-9 | TGTGCCAGCAGCTCCTTAGCGGGGGTTAACGAGCAGTACTTC | CASSSLAGVNEQYF
NA | NA | TRBJ2-1 | TRBV20-1 | TGCAGTGCTAGACGACTTCCGCGCTCCTACAATGAGCAGTTCTTC | CSARRLPRSYNEQFF
NA | NA | TRBJ2-5 | TRBV4-2 | TGTGCCAGCAGCTCCGGGGACGGGGGAATCCAAGAGACCCAGTACTTC | CASSSGDGGIQETQYF
NA | TRBD2 | TRBJ2-1 | TRBV7-9 | TGTGCCAGCAGCCCCCTAGCGGGAGGGGGTAATGAGCAGTTCTTC | CASSPLAGGGNEQFF
few | TRBD2 | TRBJ2-7 | TRBV29-1 | TGCAGCGTTGCAGCGGGGACTTACGAGCAGTACTTC | CSVAAGTYEQYF
few | TRBD1 | TRBJ1-1 | TRBV20-1 | TGCAGTGCTAGCCGAACAGGGGTCCTGAACACTGAAGCTTTCTTT | CSASRTGVLNTEAFF
few | NA | TRBJ2-7 | TRBV6-1 | TGTGCCAGCAGTGGGGTATTAAAGCCCGGGGGCGGACCGCCCGAGCAGTACTTC | CASSGVLKPGGGPPEQYF
NA | NA | TRBJ1-2 | TRBV6-1 | TGTGCCAGCAGCCGCGACAATAACTATGGCTACACCTTC | CASSRDNNYGYTF
few | NA | TRBJ2-5 | TRBV5-1 | TGCGCCAGCAGCTTGGGAATTCCAGAGACCCAGTACTTC | CASSLGIPETQYF
few | TRBD2 | TRBJ2-7 | TRBV9 | TGTGCCAGCAGCGTAGAGTCTAGCGGGGCCTACGAGCAGTACTTC | CASSVESSGAYEQYF
few | TRBD2 | TRBJ2-3 | TRBV20-1 | TGCAGTGCTAGAGATTTGCGGGGGGTTACGGATACGCAGTATTTT | CSARDLRGVTDTQYF
NA | NA | TRBJ2-7 | TRBV6-2/TRBV6-3 | TGTGCCAGCAGTTACTCTGGGCCTACCTACGAGCAGTACTTC | CASSYSGPTYEQYF
many | TRBD2 | TRBJ2-1 | TRBV2 | TGTGCCAGCTCCGGGGAGGGTAAGGAGCAGTTCTTC | CASSGEGKEQFF
NA | NA | TRBJ2-2 | TRBV7-2 | TGTGCCAGCAGCTACCTAGGACAGAGGAACACCGGGGAGCTGTTTTTT | CASSYLGQRNTGELFF
few | NA | TRBJ1-2 | TRBV4-2 | TGTGCCAGCAGCCAAGATCAAGACAGGAGCTATGGCTACACCTTC | CASSQDQDRSYGYTF
few | NA | TRBJ2-7 | TRBV20-1 | TGCAGTGCTAGAGGCGGGGCTAGCTCCTACGAGCAGTACTTC | CSARGGASSYEQYF
NA | NA | TRBJ1-4 | TRBV7-9 | TGTGCCAGCAGTCGTGTCTGGGGAAAACTGTTTTTT | CASSRVWGKLFF
few | TRBD1 | TRBJ1-6 | TRBV5-6 | TGTGCCAGCAGCCAGACAGGGGGCGATTCACCCCTCCACTTT | CASSQTGGDSPLHF
few | NA | TRBJ2-7 | TRBV7-2 | TGTGCCAGCAGCCCTCATAAAGGCTCCTACGAGCAGTACTTC | CASSPHKGSYEQYF
NA | NA | TRBJ2-7 | TRBV2 | TGTGCCAGCAGACAAGCAGGAGGAAGGTTGGGGGAGCAGTACTTC | CASRQAGGRLGEQYF
NA | NA | TRBJ1-1 | TRBV10-3 | TGTGCCATCAGGGCGGAATCCCCGAACACTGAAGCTTTCTTT | CAIRAESPNTEAFF
NA | NA | TRBJ2-3 | TRBV7-2 | TGTGCCAGCAGAGCCGTAACAGATACGCAGTATTTT | CASRAVTDTQYF
few | TRBD2 | TRBJ2-1 | TRBV2 | TGTGCCAGCAGCTATAGCGGGGGGAGGTTTGAGCAGTTCTTC | CASSYSGGRFEQFF